This T cell receptor (beta chain) was recovered during a study of CD8 T cells in Susac syndrome. The RNA, about 0.5 to 1 ug, was put through reverse transcription using random hexamers. TCRdb passed the immunoSEQ multiplex PCR reads through MiXCR, listing each CDR3 protein once. Seen here are about 150,000 distinct CDR3 sequences, about 94% observed once, and the top ten hold around 0.21%. Germline assignment: CDR1 GTSNPN and CDR2 SVGIG (reference sequence). With 4 bases clipped from V and 3 bases from J, the junction kept 4 bases outside the gene matches. The CDR3 sequence is 13 residues long. The genes are TRBV30 and TRBJ1-2; 8 bases fit TRBD1. The clonotype was recovered from a human donor with multiple sclerosis. What was sequenced was CD8+ T cells from PBMCs. CDR3 region: CAWTGGWDYGYTF. The CDR3 nucleotides are TGTGCCTGGACAGGGGGCTGGGACTATGGCTACACCTTC. Complete variable domain (other parts from reference TRBV30 and TRBJ1-2): SQTIHQWPATLVQPVGSPLSLECTVEGTSNPNLYWYRQAAGRGLQLLFYSVGIGQISSEVPQNLSASRPQDRQFILSSKKLLLSDSGFYLCAWTGGWDYGYTFGSGTRLTVV.